This TCR beta chain stems from a study of blood T cell repertoires in COVID-19. Study at large: Some COVID-19 samples were acute and others convalescent; all came from the United States, Italy and Spain. From T cells, B-cell-depleted T cells, or PBMCs came the material, which was cDNA or gDNA.

V lost 4 bases to trimming and J lost 0 bases, with 12 bases between them. Germline CDR1 and CDR2: SGHRS and YFSETQ. The CDR3 covers 15 residues. As processed by the authors: Estimation of nucleated cell counts was performed using reference gene primer amplification. Method: immunoSEQ multiplex PCR; TCRdb's copy keeps in-frame clones and lacks some. The V and J calls and clone size were taken over from that table, and D and trimming were inferred from the DNA. The sample carries roughly 480,000 clones, roughly nine tenths recorded once. Seattle cases were enrolled at active infection and followed longitudinally.

The clonotype comes from a man between 18 and 35 years old with COVID-19, enrolled during active disease. The material sequenced was peripheral blood. This chain connects TRBV5-1 to TRBJ2-3; D not resolved. The chain's CDR3 is CASSTAAGSTDTQYF. The CDR3 DNA follows: TGCGCCAGCAGCACCGCCGCCGGGAGCACAGATACGCAGTATTTT.